Detailed here is one TCR beta chain. Its antigen remains unknown. An even split of each subset's genomic DNA across several immunoSEQ plates was performed. Here immunoSEQ multiplex PCR was the method, and the copy in TCRdb shows in-frame clones only, minus some. This repertoire shows about 1 million clones, approximately 70% found once; its top ten account for over 1.3%. This entry belongs to a study of shared clonotypes between healthy human individuals. Study-wide results and caveats: Some naive CD4 clonotypes, around 4.9%, turned up in common across several donors.

This CDR3 spans 15 amino acids. The ends lost 7 bases at V and 8 bases at J; junction bases unmatched: 16. Germline CDR1 is MDHEN and CDR2 is SYDVKM. Source material: memory CD4+ T cells sorted from blood. Subset specified: CD45RA-negative fraction. The chain combines TRBV28 with TRBJ1-1, with 7 bases that match TRBD1. The sequence came from a man between 18 and 35 years old in good health. CDR3 sequence reads: CASTLGGTLRPEAFF. The CDR3 region has the DNA TGTGCCAGCACCTTAGGGGGCACACTTAGGCCAGAAGCTTTCTTT.